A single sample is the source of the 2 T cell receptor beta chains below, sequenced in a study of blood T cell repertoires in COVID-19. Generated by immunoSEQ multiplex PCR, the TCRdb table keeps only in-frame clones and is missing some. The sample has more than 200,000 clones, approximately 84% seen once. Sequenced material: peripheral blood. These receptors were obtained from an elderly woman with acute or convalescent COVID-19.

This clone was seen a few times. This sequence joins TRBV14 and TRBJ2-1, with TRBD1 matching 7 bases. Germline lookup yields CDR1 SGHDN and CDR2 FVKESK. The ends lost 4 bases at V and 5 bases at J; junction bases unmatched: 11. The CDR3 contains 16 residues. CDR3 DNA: TGTGCCAGCAGCCTTCTTGGAGACAGGGACCACAATGAGCAGTTCTTC. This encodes CASSLLGDRDHNEQFF. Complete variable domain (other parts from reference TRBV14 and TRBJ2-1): EAGVTQFPSHSVIEKGQTVTLRCDPISGHDNLYWYRRVMGKEIKFLLHFVKESKQDESGMPNNRFLAERTGGTYSTLKVQPAELEDSGVYFCASSLLGDRDHNEQFFGPGTRLTVL.

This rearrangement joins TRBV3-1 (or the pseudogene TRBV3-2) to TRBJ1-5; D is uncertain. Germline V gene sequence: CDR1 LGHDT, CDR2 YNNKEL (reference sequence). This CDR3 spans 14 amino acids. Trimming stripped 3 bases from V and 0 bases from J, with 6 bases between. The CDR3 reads CASSQSNSNQPQHF. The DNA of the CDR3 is TGTGCCAGCAGCCAGTCCAATAGCAATCAGCCCCAGCATTTT.